Below, 28 T cell receptor beta chains from the same sample are listed, as sequenced in a study of blood T cells in healthy people across ages. For the second PCR, which ran for about 7 to 11 cycles, a sample-barcoded 5' primer and a J-beta primer mix were used. TCRdb independently ran MiXCR on the 5' RACE reads; one entry per CDR3 protein. The sample lists over 1,500,000 distinct CDR3 sequences; about 50% were seen once. Sequenced material: blood. All receptors derive from a woman in her 40s in good health.

Only a few counts were recorded for this clonotype. The chain joins TRBV29-1 to TRBJ2-6; D unresolved. With 4 bases removed from V and 4 bases from J, the gap between germline ends came to 14 bases. This CDR3 contains 15 residues. Looked up from germline, CDR1 is SQVTM and CDR2 is ANQGSEA. CDR3 in DNA: TGCAGCGTTGTAGGGCTTTCTGAGGGGGCCAACGTCCTGACTTTC. Amino acid sequence: CSVVGLSEGANVLTF.

The V and J genes are TRBV9 and TRBJ2-3; D might be TRBD1 (5 bases). This CDR3 comprises 14 residues. Germline CDR1 SGDLS, CDR2 YYNGEE. The V end lost 3 bases, the J end lost 2 bases, and 10 bases lay between the germline ends. CDR3 nucleotides: TGTGCCAGCAGCGGCGGACACCCCACAGATACGCAGTATTTT. Translating it yields CASSGGHPTDTQYF.

This chain uses TRBV29-1 with TRBJ2-7, with 12 bases lining up with TRBD1. The CDR3 length is 14 residues. Trimming cost V 4 bases and J 5 bases; bases outside gene matches: 6. Germline V gene data show CDR1 as SQVTM and CDR2 as ANQGSEA. In nucleotides, the CDR3 is TGCAGCGTTGGATCACGGGACAGGGGGCACGAGCAGTACTTC. Translating it yields CSVGSRDRGHEQYF.

Only a few counts were recorded for this clonotype. The V gene is TRBV28, the J gene TRBJ2-1; D ambiguous. Trimming pared 8 bases from V and 8 bases from J, leaving 19 bases between. The germline V gene encodes CDR1 MDHEN and CDR2 SYDVKM. The CDR3 extends over 14 amino acids. The CDR3, as DNA: TGTGCCAGCCCAGTTACCCCCGAGTCGGATGAGCAGTTCTTC. Protein: CASPVTPESDEQFF. The full variable domain, its missing parts supplied by reference TRBV28 and TRBJ2-1, is DVKVTQSSRYLVKRTGEKVFLECVQDMDHENMFWYRQDPGLGLRLIYFSYDVKMKEKGDIPEGYSVSREKKERFSLILESASTNQTSMYLCASPVTPESDEQFFGPGTRLTVL.

The chain recombines TRBV5-1 with TRBJ2-1; the D gene could be TRBD1 or TRBD2 (5 bases each). Germline V gene data show CDR1 as SGHRS and CDR2 as YFSETQ. The CDR3 is made up of 15 amino acids. Deletions cut 0 bases from V and 4 bases from J, with 11 bases between. The CDR3 DNA reads TGCGCCAGCAGCTTGGTGGGGGAATTTTACAATGAGCAGTTCTTC. This gives the protein CASSLVGEFYNEQFF.

The chain is built from TRBV28 and TRBJ2-1; D not resolved. The germline CDR1 and CDR2 sequences are MDHEN and SYDVKM. The CDR3 spans 13 residues. Deletions cut 6 bases from V and 9 bases from J, with 15 bases between. CDR3 sequence reads: CASSRLPIREQFF. In DNA form, the CDR3 reads TGTGCCAGCAGCCGCCTTCCGATACGTGAGCAGTTCTTC.

This clonotype has a handful of counts. The chain recombines TRBV6-5 with TRBJ2-1; 12 bases map to TRBD1. The CDR3 is 15 residues long. The V and J ends lost 8 bases and 7 bases, in that order; junction bases with no gene match: 9. Germline assignment: CDR1 MNHEY and CDR2 SVGAGI. The CDR3 region is CASGPGQGATNEQFF. The CDR3 bases are TGTGCCAGCGGACCGGGACAGGGGGCGACGAATGAGCAGTTCTTC.

This clonotype was seen a few times. The chain carries TRBV28 and TRBJ1-2; no reliable D call. CDR3 size: 13 residues. Germline CDR1 MDHEN, CDR2 SYDVKM. V lost 3 bases and J lost 4, with 9 bases in between. The CDR3 loop reads CASSLATFYGYTF. The CDR3 coding sequence is TGTGCCAGCAGTTTGGCGACCTTCTATGGCTACACCTTC.

This chain links TRBV28 with TRBJ1-3; possibly TRBD1 for D (5 bases). V lost 5 bases to trimming and J lost 2 bases, with 13 bases between them. CDR1 MDHEN and CDR2 SYDVKM come from the germline V gene. This CDR3 is built from 15 residues. The CDR3 loop is CASSVLPGPGNTIYF. The DNA for the CDR3 is TGTGCCAGCAGTGTTTTACCGGGACCTGGAAACACCATATATTTT.

This clonotype has only a few counts. The chain links TRBV10-3 to TRBJ1-2; 7 bases match TRBD1. This CDR3 has 12 amino acids. Germline CDR1 is ENHRY and CDR2 is SYGVKD. V gave up 10 bases and J gave up 4 bases; unmatched junction bases: 6. The CDR3 spells CATNRGIYGYTF. The CDR3 nucleotides read TGTGCCACGAACAGGGGAATCTATGGCTACACCTTC.

V usage is TRBV5-5 and J usage is TRBJ2-7; D is possibly TRBD1 or TRBD2 (5 bases each). The J call may be in error: the DNA end matches TRBJ2-5 better. The germline V gene encodes CDR1 SGHKS and CDR2 YYEKEE (reference sequence). CDR3 length: 17 residues. In DNA form, the CDR3 reads TGTGCCAGCAGCGACACCGCGACAGAGGGCTTCCAAGAGACCCAGTACTTC. Its protein is CASSDTATEGFQETQYF.

This chain links TRBV7-2 with TRBJ1-4, with D unclear. CDR1 is SGHTA and CDR2 is FQGNSA in the germline V gene. With 3 bases removed from V and 5 bases from J, the gap between germline ends came to 10 bases. CDR3 size: 14 residues. As DNA, the CDR3 is TGTGCCAGCAGCTTGGGCAGGAGGAATGAAAAACTGTTTTTT. It yields the protein CASSLGRRNEKLFF. Variable domain in full (rest from reference TRBV7-2 and TRBJ1-4): GAGVSQSPSNKVTEKGKDVELRCDPISGHTALYWYRQSLGQGLEFLIYFQGNSAPDKSGLPSDRFSAERTGGSVSTLTIQRTQQEDSAVYLCASSLGRRNEKLFFGSGTQLSVL.

The rearrangement links TRBV28 to TRBJ2-1; 7 bases are a match to TRBD1. The end of the DNA aligns better with TRBJ2-7, so the J call may be wrong. Germline V gives CDR1 MDHEN, CDR2 SYDVKM. The length of the CDR3 is 15 residues. The CDR3 DNA sequence: TGTGCCAGCAGTATCCCCTCACAGGGGCTAAGCGAGCAGTACTTC. Translating it yields CASSIPSQGLSEQYF.

The sample holds a few counts of this clonotype. V gene TRBV29-1 combines with J gene TRBJ1-2; perhaps TRBD1 as D (5 bases). V was clipped by 4 bases and J by 5 bases, with 23 bases between them. CDR3 length equals 16 residues. CDR1 is SQVTM, CDR2 ANQGSEA, per germline. CDR3 region: CSVVYSTGTVYYGYTF. The CDR3 DNA reads TGCAGCGTTGTCTATTCTACCGGGACGGTTTATTATGGCTACACCTTC.

V is TRBV7-9 and J is TRBJ2-7; D may be TRBD2 (5 bases). The CDR3 is made up of 19 amino acids. Per germline, CDR1 SEHNR and CDR2 FQNEAQ (reference sequence). Trimming removed 5 bases from V and 3 bases from J, with 29 bases in between. The CDR3 here is CASSPRRQRRKRDDYEQYF. The DNA for the CDR3 is TGTGCCAGCAGCCCCAGACGGCAGAGGAGGAAGAGGGATGACTACGAGCAGTACTTC.

The rearrangement joins TRBV24-1 to TRBJ2-7; D not resolved. Matching the DNA end better, TRBJ2-5 makes the J call doubtful. The germline V gene has CDR1 KGHDR and CDR2 SFDVKD. The CDR3 extends over 12 amino acids. The CDR3 spells CATSAPKETQYF. CDR3 sequence (DNA): TGTGCCACCAGTGCCCCGAAGGAGACCCAGTACTTC.

This chain uses TRBV9 with TRBJ1-2; D might be TRBD1 (5 bases). The CDR3 contains 14 residues. V lost 0 bases, J lost 9 bases, and 15 bases lay in between. Per germline, CDR1 SGDLS and CDR2 YYNGEE. The CDR3 sequence is CASSVESGARSYTF. The CDR3, as DNA: TGTGCCAGCAGCGTAGAATCCGGGGCGCGAAGCTACACCTTC.

This chain links TRBV6-6 with TRBJ1-2, with TRBD1 identical over 7 bases. This CDR3 is built from 16 residues. The trim removed 6 bases at V and 2 bases at J, leaving 12 bases unmatched. CDR1 is MNHNY, CDR2 SVGAGI, per germline (reference sequence). CDR3 region: CASSNPRQGGNYGYTF. Here the CDR3 DNA reads TGTGCCAGCAGCAACCCCAGACAGGGTGGAAACTATGGCTACACCTTC.

The chain has TRBV5-1 and TRBJ1-2, with TRBD1 matching over 10 bases. This CDR3 comprises 16 residues. Germline V gene data show CDR1 as SGHRS and CDR2 as YFSETQ. The J segment lost 8 bases and the V segment lost 3 bases, leaving 13 bases of the junction unmatched. CDR3 region: CASSSGPRDRGRGYTF. The CDR3 DNA reads TGCGCCAGCAGCTCGGGCCCCCGGGACAGGGGACGCGGCTACACCTTC.

The chain uses TRBV27 and TRBJ1-6; maybe TRBD1 (5 bases). V was shortened by 0 bases and J by 7 bases, with 16 bases between the two germline ends. This CDR3 has 17 amino acids. From germline, CDR1 is MNHEY and CDR2 SMNVEV (reference sequence). CDR3 loop: CASSLSTVWGNNSPLHF. The CDR3 nucleotides read TGTGCCAGCAGTTTATCCACAGTGTGGGGGAACAATTCACCCCTCCACTTT.

The J gene is TRBJ1-2, the V gene TRBV4-2; D is undetermined. The CDR3 contains 13 residues. Trimming left V 1 base short and J 3 bases short, with 6 bases between. From germline, CDR1 is LGHNA and CDR2 YNFKEQ. The CDR3 spells CASSQVSDYGYTF. The CDR3 bases are TGTGCCAGCAGCCAAGTCTCCGACTATGGCTACACCTTC.

With regard to this clonotype: Germline and junction disagree at one end, which may indicate a read error. The rearrangement uses TRBV7-7 and TRBJ2-3; D is ambiguous. Per germline, CDR1 SSHAT and CDR2 FNYEAQ (reference sequence). This CDR3 has 13 residues. In DNA form, the CDR3 reads TGTGCTAGCAGCGTATTTGGCACAGATACGCAGTATTTT. Residues: CASSVFGTDTQYF.

The chain carries TRBV5-5 and TRBJ2-1, with unresolved D. V was clipped by 4 bases and J by 10 bases, with 9 bases between them. Germline V gene lookup returns CDR1 SGHKS and CDR2 YYEKEE (reference sequence). This CDR3 comprises 11 residues. The CDR3 spells CASSPAWEQFF. In nucleotides, the CDR3 is TGTGCCAGCAGCCCCGCTTGGGAGCAGTTCTTC.

The V and J genes are TRBV5-1 and TRBJ1-3, with TRBD1 as a possible D gene (5 bases). V gave up 6 bases and J gave up 0 bases, with 13 bases separating them. The CDR3 extends over 15 amino acids. Per germline, CDR1 SGHRS and CDR2 YFSETQ. Written as DNA, the CDR3 is TGCGCCAGCACCTGGGGACCGAGCTCTGGAAACACCATATATTTT. Amino acids: CASTWGPSSGNTIYF.

Only a few counts were recorded for this clonotype. V is TRBV5-1 and J is TRBJ2-7; D gene ambiguous. The CDR3 is made up of 14 amino acids. Germline CDR1 SGHRS, CDR2 YFSETQ. The germline V and J ends were trimmed by 1 base and 2 bases, with 10 bases remaining between them. The CDR3 region is CASSLTDKTYEQYF. The DNA for the CDR3 is TGCGCCAGCAGCTTGACTGACAAAACCTACGAGCAGTACTTC.

The chain employs TRBV20-1 and TRBJ2-3, with TRBD1 matching 10 bases. Germline loops: CDR1 DFQATT, CDR2 SNEGSKA (reference sequence). This CDR3 comprises 15 residues. Germline trimming cut 6 bases from V and 2 bases from J; bases unmatched to any gene: 8. CDR3 nucleotides: TGCAGTGCGACTGGGACAGGGGCTACCACAGATACGCAGTATTTT. Encoded protein: CSATGTGATTDTQYF.

The chain employs TRBV20-1 and TRBJ1-2; perhaps TRBD1 as D (5 bases). V lost 3 bases, J lost 4 bases, and 12 bases lay in between. This CDR3 contains 13 residues. Germline lookup yields CDR1 DFQATT and CDR2 SNEGSKA (reference sequence). CDR3 loop: CSASPGGGYGYTF. The CDR3 nucleotides read TGCAGTGCTAGCCCGGGGGGAGGCTATGGCTACACCTTC.

This clonotype was observed a handful of times. The chain joins TRBV3-1 to TRBJ1-2; 8 nucleotides agree with TRBD1. The CDR3 has 14 amino acids. Trimming took 8 bases from V and 8 from J; bases not matched to a gene: 13. Germline CDR1 reads LGHDT; CDR2 reads YNNKEL (reference sequence). The CDR3 region is CASSFGQGPGGYTF. The DNA for the CDR3 is TGTGCCAGCTCGTTTGGACAGGGACCGGGCGGCTACACCTTC.